This T cell receptor (beta chain) came from a study of T cell changes during pregnancy in multiple sclerosis. This table comes from immunoSEQ multiplex PCR, and its TCRdb copy is limited to in-frame clones, with some not included. This sample has approximately 80,000 clones, with about 89% found just once. Germline-derived CDR1 and CDR2 are SGHDT and YYEEEE. The CDR3 is 14 residues long. V dropped 4 bases and J dropped 2; count of bases not matched to a gene: 3. Here the sequenced sample was PBMCs, taken in the first trimester of pregnancy. The chain carries TRBV5-6 and TRBJ1-3, with 7 nucleotides matching TRBD1. This receptor was obtained from a female donor in good health, serving as a control in a pregnancy study. Some clones in this sample may be carry-over from other donors' samples. CDR3 coding DNA: TGTGCCAGCAGCCGACAGGGTGCTGGAAACACCATATATTTT. Its translation is CASSRQGAGNTIYF.